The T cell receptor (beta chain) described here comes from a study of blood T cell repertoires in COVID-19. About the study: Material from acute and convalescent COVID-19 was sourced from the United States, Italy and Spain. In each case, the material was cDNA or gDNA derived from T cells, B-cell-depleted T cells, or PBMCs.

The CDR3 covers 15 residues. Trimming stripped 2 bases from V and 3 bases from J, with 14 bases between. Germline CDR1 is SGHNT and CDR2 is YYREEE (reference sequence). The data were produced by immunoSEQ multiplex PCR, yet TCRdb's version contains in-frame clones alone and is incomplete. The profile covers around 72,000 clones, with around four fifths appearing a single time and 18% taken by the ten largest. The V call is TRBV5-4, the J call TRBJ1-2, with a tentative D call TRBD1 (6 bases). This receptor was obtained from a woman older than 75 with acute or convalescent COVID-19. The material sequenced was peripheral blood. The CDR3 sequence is CASSFIDRKDYGYTF. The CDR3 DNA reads TGTGCCAGCAGCTTTATTGACAGGAAGGACTATGGCTACACCTTC.